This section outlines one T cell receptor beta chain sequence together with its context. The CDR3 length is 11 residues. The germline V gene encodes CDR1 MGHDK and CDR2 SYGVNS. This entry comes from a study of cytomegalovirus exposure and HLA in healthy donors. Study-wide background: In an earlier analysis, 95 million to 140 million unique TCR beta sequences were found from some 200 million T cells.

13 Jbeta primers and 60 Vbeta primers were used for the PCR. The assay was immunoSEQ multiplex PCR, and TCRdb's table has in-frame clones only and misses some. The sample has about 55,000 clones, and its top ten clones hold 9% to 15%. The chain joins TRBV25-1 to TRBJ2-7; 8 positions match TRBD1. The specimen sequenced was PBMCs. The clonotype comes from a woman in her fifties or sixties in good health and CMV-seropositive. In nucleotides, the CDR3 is TGTGGGACAGGGAGCTCCTACGAGCAGTACTTC. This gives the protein CGTGSSYEQYF.